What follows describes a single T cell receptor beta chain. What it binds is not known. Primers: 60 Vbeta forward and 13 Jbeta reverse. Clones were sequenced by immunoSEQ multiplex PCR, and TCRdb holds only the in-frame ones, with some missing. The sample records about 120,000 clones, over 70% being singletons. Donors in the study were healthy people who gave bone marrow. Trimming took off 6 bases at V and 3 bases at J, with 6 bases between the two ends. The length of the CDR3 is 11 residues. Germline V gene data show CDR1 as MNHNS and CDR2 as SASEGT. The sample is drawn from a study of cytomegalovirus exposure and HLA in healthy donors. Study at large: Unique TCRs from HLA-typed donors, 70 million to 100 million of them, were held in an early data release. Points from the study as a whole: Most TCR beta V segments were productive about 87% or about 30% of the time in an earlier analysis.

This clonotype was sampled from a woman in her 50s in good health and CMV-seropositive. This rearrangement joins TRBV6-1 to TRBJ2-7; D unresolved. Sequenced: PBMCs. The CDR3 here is CASSRLYEQYF. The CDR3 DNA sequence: TGTGCCAGCAGCAGGCTCTACGAGCAGTACTTC.